Listed here are 30 T cell receptor beta chains from one sample, sequenced in a study of vaccination effects on CD4 cells after COVID-19. Their specific antigens are unknown. TCRdb keeps only in-frame clones here, not all; method: immunoSEQ multiplex PCR. This sample carries 27,000 or so clones, about 80% of them seen once, and the ten largest clones take under 1.5%. In the ViraFEST assay, antigen-specific CD4+ clonotypes were identified by expansion after peptide-pool stimulation. Researchers isolated CD4+ T cells once about 11 days of culture had elapsed. Either the mRNA-1273 or the BNT162b2 vaccine was given to participants as two doses. The sequences come from CD4+ T cells from PBMCs cultured with HCoV-NL63 spike peptides, collected after COVID-19 vaccination. The receptors shown here come from a human donor who received a COVID-19 vaccine. Some clones in this sample may be carry-over from other donors' samples.

This chain connects TRBV6-2 or TRBV6-3 to TRBJ2-5; D unclear. Germline assignment: CDR1 MNHEY and CDR2 SVGEGT. This CDR3 spans 12 amino acids. Trimming removed 0 bases at V and 7 bases at J, with 6 bases between. The CDR3 region is CASSYSLGTQYF. CDR3 in DNA: TGTGCCAGCAGTTACTCGCTTGGGACCCAGTACTTC.

The chain combines TRBV14 with TRBJ1-6, with 11 bases aligning to TRBD1. The germline V gene encodes CDR1 SGHDN and CDR2 FVKESK. The CDR3 length is 16 residues. The ends lost 4 bases at V and 9 bases at J; junction bases unmatched: 8. The CDR3 spells CASSLGDRGFGSPLHF. The CDR3 coding sequence is TGTGCCAGCAGCCTAGGGGACAGGGGGTTTGGTTCACCCCTCCACTTT.

The chain combines TRBV6-2 or TRBV6-3 with TRBJ1-5; D is unresolved. Trimming took off 0 bases at V and 1 base at J, with 4 bases between the two ends. CDR1 and CDR2 (germline): MNHEY, SVGEGT. This CDR3 has 14 amino acids. CDR3 sequence reads: CASSYSYSNQPQHF. The CDR3 bases are TGTGCCAGCAGTTACTCGTACAGCAATCAGCCCCAGCATTTT.

This clone was found a few times. The chain combines TRBV12-5 with TRBJ2-1; 9 bases align to TRBD2. The CDR3 covers 15 residues. Germline V gene sequence: CDR1 LGHNT, CDR2 FRNRAP. V lost 6 bases, J lost 4 bases, and 7 bases stayed unmatched. This CDR3 reads CASGAPSGEYNEQFF. In DNA form, the CDR3 reads TGTGCTAGTGGGGCCCCTAGCGGGGAGTACAATGAGCAGTTCTTC.

The genes are TRBV6-5 and TRBJ1-1, with D maybe TRBD1 (5 bases). Germline CDR1 MNHEY, CDR2 SVGAGI. The V end was cut by 6 bases, the J end by 0 bases, with 11 bases between. This CDR3 spans 14 amino acids. The CDR3: CASRSRVMNTEAFF. In DNA, the CDR3 is TGTGCCAGCAGAAGCAGGGTTATGAACACTGAAGCTTTCTTT.

This clone is a singleton in its sample. The gene calls are TRBV11-2 and TRBJ1-6; maybe TRBD1 (6 bases). CDR3 length: 16 residues. V lost 6 bases and J lost 0, with 12 bases in between. Per the germline V gene, CDR1 is SGHAT and CDR2 is FQNNGV. CDR3 nucleotides: TGTGCCAGCAGTTACAGGGCTGGCTCCTATAATTCACCCCTCCACTTT. Amino acid sequence: CASSYRAGSYNSPLHF.

The J gene is TRBJ2-2, the V gene TRBV18; unclear D gene. With 2 bases removed from V and 3 bases from J, the gap between germline ends came to 4 bases. Germline V gene data show CDR1 as KGHSH and CDR2 as LQKENI. The CDR3 runs 13 residues. The CDR3 loop is CASSPRDTGELFF. CDR3 bases: TGTGCCAGCTCACCAAGGGACACCGGGGAGCTGTTTTTT.

This clone was recorded a few times. This sequence joins TRBV5-3 and TRBJ2-2; 14 bases match TRBD2. TRBV5-3 is an ORF, with its function uncertain. The CDR3 covers 17 residues. V trimming: 2 bases; J trimming: 2 bases; junction bases outside the gene matches: 2. The CDR3 sequence: CARSFGLAGGNTGELFF. CDR3 DNA: TGTGCCAGAAGCTTTGGACTAGCGGGGGGAAACACCGGGGAGCTGTTTTTT.

The rearrangement uses TRBV19 and TRBJ2-6; D is possibly TRBD2 (6 bases). CDR1 and CDR2 from the germline V gene are LNHDA and SQIVND (reference sequence). With 0 bases removed from V and 2 bases from J, the gap between germline ends came to 11 bases. The CDR3 totals 17 residues. The CDR3, as DNA: TGTGCCAGTAGTATAGATAGCGGCACAACTGGGGCCAACGTCCTGACTTTC. Its protein is CASSIDSGTTGANVLTF.

The chain recombines TRBV12-5 with TRBJ1-6; TRBD1 might be the D (6 bases). The CDR3 is 16 amino acids. Trimming took 4 bases from V and 3 from J, leaving 13 bases between them. Germline-derived CDR1 and CDR2 are LGHNT and FRNRAP. For the CDR3, the DNA is TGTGCTAGTGGTTCGGAACAGGGAATCTATAATTCACCCCTCCACTTT. Translating gives CASGSEQGIYNSPLHF.

CDR3 in DNA: TGTGCCAGCAGCTTTTCATTCCAGAACACTGAAGCTTTCTTT. Encoded protein: CASSFSFQNTEAFF. The genes are TRBV7-9 and TRBJ1-1; no reliable D call. The germline V and J ends were trimmed by 3 bases and 1 base, with 9 bases remaining between them. Germline lookup yields CDR1 SEHNR and CDR2 FQNEAQ (reference sequence). The CDR3 is 14 amino acids.

This chain connects TRBV24-1 to TRBJ2-5; D remains unclear. V was trimmed by 3 bases and J by 2 bases, leaving 9 bases between them. Germline loops: CDR1 KGHDR, CDR2 SFDVKD. CDR3 size: 14 residues. The CDR3 DNA reads as TGTGCCACCAGTGATAAGTTAGGGCAAGAGACCCAGTACTTC. Protein product: CATSDKLGQETQYF.

With respect to this clone: This specimen includes other DNA sequences encoding the same CDR3. DNA for the CDR3: TGCGCCAGCAGCCCTGGGACAGATCAAGAGACCCAGTACTTC. This gives the protein CASSPGTDQETQYF. The J gene is TRBJ2-5, the V gene TRBV5-1; 7 nucleotides agree with TRBD1. The CDR3 spans 14 residues. V shed 4 bases and J 2 bases; nucleotides not matched to a gene: 5. Germline CDR1 SGHRS, CDR2 YFSETQ.

The genes are TRBV6-5 and TRBJ2-3, with 8 bases identical to TRBD2. The V and J ends lost 4 bases and 2 bases, in that order; junction bases with no gene match: 5. The CDR3 totals 15 residues. Germline V lookup: CDR1 MNHEY, CDR2 SVGAGI. The CDR3 region is CASSFRGGYTDTQYF. The CDR3 DNA is TGTGCCAGCAGTTTCCGGGGGGGGTACACAGATACGCAGTATTTT.

The rearrangement uses TRBV14 and TRBJ1-1; D possibly corresponds to TRBD1 (6 bases). CDR1 and CDR2 from the germline V gene are SGHDN and FVKESK. Trimming took off 4 bases at V and 4 bases at J, with 10 bases between the two ends. The CDR3 contains 13 residues. The CDR3: CASSLRGITEAFF. CDR3 sequence (DNA): TGTGCCAGCAGCCTAAGGGGGATCACTGAAGCTTTCTTT. The full variable domain, completed using reference TRBV14 and TRBJ1-1, is EAGVTQFPSHSVIEKGQTVTLRCDPISGHDNLYWYRRVMGKEIKFLLHFVKESKQDESGMPNNRFLAERTGGTYSTLKVQPAELEDSGVYFCASSLRGITEAFFGQGTRLTVV.

CDR3 DNA: TGTGCCAGCAGCTCCCGGACAGGGAACACCGGGGAGCTGTTTTTT. This gives the protein CASSSRTGNTGELFF. The chain recombines TRBV7-3 with TRBJ2-2; 7 bases align to TRBD1. Trimming cost V 4 bases and J 1 base; bases outside gene matches: 3. Germline-derived CDR1 and CDR2 are SGHTA and FQGTGA. The CDR3 extends over 15 amino acids.

The V and J genes are TRBV7-2 and TRBJ2-5; D remains ambiguous. This CDR3 region has 14 residues. CDR1 and CDR2 (germline): SGHTA, FQGNSA. Trimming removed 5 bases at V and 2 bases at J, with 12 bases between. The CDR3 spells CASSPFRNQETQYF. For the CDR3, the DNA is TGTGCCAGCAGCCCTTTCCGGAATCAAGAGACCCAGTACTTC.

V usage is TRBV10-3 and J usage is TRBJ2-3, with D tentatively TRBD2 (5 bases). Germline V gives CDR1 ENHRY, CDR2 SYGVKD. V was trimmed by 0 bases and J by 5 bases, leaving 12 bases between them. This CDR3 has 15 residues. In DNA, the CDR3 is TGTGCCATCAGTGAGTCAGAGGGCCAGGTAGATACGCAGTATTTT. It codes for CAISESEGQVDTQYF.

This rearrangement joins TRBV2 to TRBJ1-2; TRBD1 might be the D (5 bases). From germline, CDR1 is SNHLY and CDR2 FYNNEI. Trimming stripped 6 bases from V and 0 bases from J, with 14 bases between. CDR3 length: 15 residues. For the CDR3, the DNA is TGTGCCAGCAGGAGCTTGAGAGGGGCTAACTATGGCTACACCTTC. It yields the protein CASRSLRGANYGYTF.

A few counts support this clone. The chain recombines TRBV7-9 with TRBJ2-7; D not resolved. Trimming cost V 2 bases and J 5 bases, with 7 bases left between them. CDR3 size: 12 residues. Germline loops: CDR1 SEHNR, CDR2 FQNEAQ (reference sequence). The chain's CDR3 is CASSLPGHEQYV. The CDR3 nucleotides read TGTGCCAGCAGCTTACCTGGCCACGAGCAGTACGTC.

Here the CDR3 DNA reads TGCGCCGGGCGGGATTCTGGGGCCAACGTCCTGACTTTC. This codes for CAGRDSGANVLTF. The gene calls are TRBV10-2 and TRBJ2-6, with a possible D match to TRBD2 (6 bases). Trimming pared 11 bases from V and 1 base from J, leaving 9 bases between. Looked up from germline, CDR1 is WSHSY and CDR2 is SAAADI. This CDR3 spans 13 amino acids.

This chain uses TRBV27 with TRBJ2-1; 10 bases match TRBD1. The CDR3 consists of 17 residues. Germline assignment: CDR1 MNHEY and CDR2 SMNVEV (reference sequence). The V gene end was trimmed by 3 bases and the J gene end by 1 base; junction bases not matched to a gene: 6. CDR3 sequence reads: CASSFHGQGGSYNEQFF. CDR3 coding DNA: TGTGCCAGCAGTTTCCACGGACAGGGGGGATCCTACAATGAGCAGTTCTTC.

This sequence joins TRBV7-2 and TRBJ2-1; D may be TRBD2 (6 bases). Germline values: CDR1 SGHTA, CDR2 FQGNSA. The CDR3 loop spans 13 amino acids. V was cut by 2 bases and J by 10 bases, with 12 bases left in between. The CDR3 bases are TGTGCCAGCAGCTTAAGACTAGGCCGGGAGCAGTTCTTC. It encodes CASSLRLGREQFF.

The chain carries TRBV28 and TRBJ1-1; tentative D call: TRBD1 (6 bases). V lost 1 base and J lost 10, with 10 bases in between. Per germline, CDR1 MDHEN and CDR2 SYDVKM. This CDR3 comprises 12 residues. CDR3 sequence: CASSLLQGRAFF. CDR3 in DNA: TGTGCCAGCAGTTTATTACAGGGTAGAGCTTTCTTT.

V and J are TRBV29-1 and TRBJ2-3; D uncertain. With 8 bases removed from V and 3 bases from J, the gap between germline ends came to 6 bases. The CDR3 extends over 10 amino acids. Germline V CDR1 and CDR2: SQVTM, ANQGSEA. The CDR3 is CSLGTDTQYF. DNA of the CDR3: TGCAGCTTAGGGACAGATACGCAGTATTTT.

The chain uses TRBV27 and TRBJ2-6, with TRBD2 as a possible D gene (6 bases). The germline V gene encodes CDR1 MNHEY and CDR2 SMNVEV (reference sequence). The CDR3 runs 15 residues. V was trimmed by 6 bases and J by 4 bases, leaving 13 bases between them. Written as DNA, the CDR3 is TGTGCCAGCAGGCTGACTAGACTCGGGGCCAACGTCCTGACTTTC. As protein: CASRLTRLGANVLTF.

This chain links TRBV27 with TRBJ1-4, with 8 bases identical to TRBD1. Germline CDR1 and CDR2: MNHEY and SMNVEV (reference sequence). This CDR3 comprises 18 residues. V lost 6 bases and J lost 3; bases outside the gene matches: 15. The CDR3 here is CASRISQTRGLSNEKLFF. CDR3 coding DNA: TGTGCCAGCAGGATATCCCAGACCAGGGGGCTTTCTAATGAAAAACTGTTTTTT. Full variable domain (outside the CDR3, taken from reference TRBV27 and TRBJ1-4): EAQVTQNPRYLITVTGKKLTVTCSQNMNHEYMSWYRQDPGLGLRQIYYSMNVEVTDKGDVPEGYKVSRKEKRNFPLILESPSPNQTSLYFCASRISQTRGLSNEKLFFGSGTQLSVL.

The genes are TRBV7-9 and TRBJ1-1; D unresolved. Germline CDR1 reads SEHNR; CDR2 reads FQNEAQ (reference sequence). The CDR3 totals 13 residues. Trimming cost V 1 base and J 4 bases, with 7 bases left between them. The CDR3 nucleotides are TGTGCCAGCAGCTTAGAAGGAGGCACTGAAGCTTTCTTT. It codes for CASSLEGGTEAFF.

This clone was detected only a few times. The V gene is TRBV19, the J gene TRBJ1-2; perhaps TRBD1 as D (5 bases). V was clipped by 3 bases and J by 5 bases, with 16 bases between them. Germline CDR1 is LNHDA and CDR2 is SQIVND (reference sequence). This CDR3 is built from 15 residues. CDR3 in DNA: TGTGCCAGTAGTATGATTCCGACGAGGGGATATGGCTACACCTTC. Amino acids: CASSMIPTRGYGYTF. Complete variable domain (other parts from reference TRBV19 and TRBJ1-2): DGGITQSPKYLFRKEGQNVTLSCEQNLNHDAMYWYRQDPGQGLRLIYYSQIVNDFQKGDIAEGYSVSREKKESFPLTVTSAQKNPTAFYLCASSMIPTRGYGYTFGSGTRLTVV.

This chain joins TRBV27 and TRBJ2-3; perhaps TRBD1 as D (6 bases). The CDR3 totals 13 residues. Trimming took off 11 bases at V and 0 bases at J, with 12 bases between the two ends. The germline V gene encodes CDR1 MNHEY and CDR2 SMNVEV (reference sequence). The CDR3 loop reads CASKGDSTDTQYF. The CDR3 nucleotides are TGTGCCTCCAAGGGGGATAGCACAGATACGCAGTATTTT.